These 19 T cell receptor beta chains were all obtained from the same sample, sequenced in a study of blood T cell repertoires in COVID-19. Data came from immunoSEQ multiplex PCR; TCRdb stores just in-frame clones and leaves some out. The sample includes a few hundred thousand clones, approximately 80% of them seen just once. The sequenced sample consisted of PBMCs or T cells enriched from blood (not recorded which). These TCRs come from a woman in her thirties or forties with acute COVID-19.

This clone was observed once. This chain joins TRBV5-6 and TRBJ2-3; 10 positions agree with TRBD2. The length of the CDR3 is 17 residues. Germline trimming cut 7 bases from V and 5 bases from J; bases unmatched to any gene: 16. CDR1 is SGHDT, CDR2 YYEEEE, per germline. This CDR3 reads CASGNWGLAGGGDTQYF. As DNA, the CDR3 is TGTGCCAGCGGGAACTGGGGGTTAGCGGGAGGTGGAGATACGCAGTATTTT.

The sample holds one count of this clone. V gene TRBV19 combines with J gene TRBJ2-5, with 7 bases fitting TRBD1. Germline values: CDR1 LNHDA, CDR2 SQIVND (reference sequence). This CDR3 has 14 amino acids. V lost 6 bases and J lost 5; bases outside the gene matches: 9. This CDR3 is CASSSPGGRETQYF. The CDR3 DNA reads TGTGCCAGTAGCTCGCCAGGGGGTAGGGAGACCCAGTACTTC.

The V gene is TRBV9, the J gene TRBJ2-5, with 15 bases aligning to TRBD2. V dropped 3 bases and J dropped 5; count of bases not matched to a gene: 8. The CDR3 is made up of 17 amino acids. CDR1 and CDR2 from the germline V gene are SGDLS and YYNGEE. CDR3 loop: CASSAGTSGRSGETQYF. The DNA for the CDR3 is TGTGCCAGCAGCGCAGGGACTAGCGGGAGGAGTGGGGAGACCCAGTACTTC. Based on the CDR3 plus reference TRBV9 and TRBJ2-5, the full variable domain is DSGVTQTPKHLITATGQRVTLRCSPRSGDLSVYWYQQSLDQGLQFLIQYYNGEERAKGNILERFSAQQFPDLHSELNLSSLELGDSALYFCASSAGTSGRSGETQYFGPGTRLLVL.

The chain links TRBV6-6 to TRBJ1-4; weak D call: TRBD1 (6 bases). The CDR3 sequence is 16 residues long. Trimming shortened V by 6 bases and J by 7 bases, and 21 bases separated the two germline ends. Per the germline V gene, CDR1 is MNHNY and CDR2 is SVGAGI (reference sequence). Here the CDR3 reads CASSHGRGGRGEKLFF. CDR3 bases: TGTGCCAGCAGCCATGGGAGAGGGGGAAGAGGTGAAAAACTGTTTTTT.

The rearrangement links TRBV10-3 to TRBJ2-3; D remains ambiguous. The CDR3 spans 11 residues. CDR1 is ENHRY and CDR2 is SYGVKD in the germline V gene. V shed 7 bases and J shed 3 bases, with 5 bases lying between them. The CDR3 DNA follows: TGTGCCATCACCCAGACAGATACGCAGTATTTT. Encoded protein: CAITQTDTQYF.

The J gene is TRBJ2-7, the V gene TRBV5-1; 13 bases are shared with TRBD2. The V gene end was trimmed by 3 bases and the J gene end by 3 bases; junction bases not matched to a gene: 0. This CDR3 is 14 amino acids long. The germline V gene has CDR1 SGHRS and CDR2 YFSETQ. The CDR3 sequence is CASSWTSGGYEQYF. CDR3 bases: TGCGCCAGCAGCTGGACTAGCGGGGGCTACGAGCAGTACTTC.

The chain recombines TRBV7-3 with TRBJ2-5, with D perhaps matching TRBD1 (8 bases). Trimming removed 5 bases from V and 5 bases from J, with 15 bases in between. Germline V CDR1 and CDR2: SGHTA, FQGTGA. This CDR3 is 14 amino acids long. For the CDR3, the DNA is TGTGCCAGCAGCCCCCAACAGGGGGGGGAGACCCAGTACTTC. Residues: CASSPQQGGETQYF.

The V and J genes are TRBV6-6 and TRBJ1-1; the D is unclear. There are 14 residues in the CDR3. The germline V and J ends were trimmed by 5 bases and 1 base, with 11 bases remaining between them. Germline V gives CDR1 MNHNY, CDR2 SVGAGI (reference sequence). The CDR3 here is CASSRDKPNTEAFF. As DNA, the CDR3 is TGTGCCAGCAGTCGTGACAAACCGAACACTGAAGCTTTCTTT.

The chain joins TRBV30 to TRBJ2-7, with 10 bases identical to TRBD2. The CDR3 extends over 11 amino acids. Germline CDR1 is GTSNPN and CDR2 is SVGIG (reference sequence). V was pared by 2 bases and J by 12 bases, with 4 bases of the junction left unmatched. CDR3 sequence: CAWSLAGVPYF. The CDR3, as DNA: TGTGCCTGGAGTCTAGCGGGAGTTCCGTACTTC.

This chain connects TRBV28 to TRBJ2-7, with 9 positions matching TRBD2. Germline loops: CDR1 MDHEN, CDR2 SYDVKM. The J segment lost 3 bases and the V segment lost 7 bases, leaving 7 bases of the junction unmatched. The CDR3 extends over 14 amino acids. In nucleotides, the CDR3 is TGTGCCAGCACCCAACTAGCGGGCGGCTACGAGCAGTACTTC. Translating gives CASTQLAGGYEQYF.

Of note for this clone: Other DNA sequences of this sample code for an identical CDR3. V gene TRBV18 combines with J gene TRBJ1-2; TRBD1 agrees at 7 bases. Germline loops: CDR1 KGHSH, CDR2 LQKENI. V shed 3 bases and J 2 bases; nucleotides not matched to a gene: 3. The CDR3 runs to 14 residues. CDR3 nucleotide sequence: TGTGCCAGCTCACCGACAGGGTCGAACTATGGCTACACCTTC. It specifies CASSPTGSNYGYTF. The entire variable domain, with the rest obtained from reference TRBV18 and TRBJ1-2, is as follows: NAGVMQNPRHLVRRRGQEARLRCSPMKGHSHVYWYRQLPEEGLKFMVYLQKENIIDESGMPKERFSAEFPKEGPSILRIQQVVRGDSAAYFCASSPTGSNYGYTFGSGTRLTVV.

This clone was seen once. V is TRBV9 and J is TRBJ1-1; 7 bases map to TRBD1. V was clipped by 3 bases and J by 6 bases; unmatched bases: 5. The CDR3 has 13 residues. CDR1 is SGDLS, CDR2 YYNGEE, per germline. The CDR3 DNA sequence: TGTGCCAGCAGCGCCGGGACAGCCGCTGAAGCTTTCTTT. This codes for CASSAGTAAEAFF.

The chain combines TRBV11-3 with TRBJ2-1; TRBD2 matches at 11 bases. Germline lookup yields CDR1 SGHNT and CDR2 YENEEA. Trimming at V came to 5 bases and at J to 6 bases, leaving 9 bases not matched to a gene. The CDR3 has 16 amino acids. The CDR3 coding sequence is TGTGCCAGCAGCCGCGGAGGGCTAGCGGGAGGCAATGAGCAGTTCTTC. It is translated as CASSRGGLAGGNEQFF.

The V call is TRBV5-1, the J call TRBJ1-1, with D perhaps matching TRBD1 (6 bases). The CDR3 consists of 15 residues. The V gene's germline CDR1 is SGHRS and CDR2 YFSETQ. V lost 1 base, J lost 4 bases, and 14 bases lay in between. The CDR3 region is CASSLTQGRTTEAFF. The CDR3 DNA is TGCGCCAGCAGCTTGACACAGGGCCGGACCACTGAAGCTTTCTTT.

The rearrangement links TRBV24-1 to TRBJ2-2, with D possibly being TRBD2 (7 bases). Germline CDR1 reads KGHDR; CDR2 reads SFDVKD. CDR3 size: 15 residues. V lost 6 bases to trimming and J lost 5 bases, with 15 bases between them. The CDR3 coding sequence is TGTGCCACCAGTTGGGGGGGCAGCAAAACCGGGGAGCTGTTTTTT. Translated, it gives CATSWGGSKTGELFF.

The chain employs TRBV19 and TRBJ2-1; D is possibly TRBD1 (8 bases). The CDR3 extends over 16 amino acids. The V end was cut by 7 bases, the J end by 7 bases, with 23 bases between. Per germline, CDR1 LNHDA and CDR2 SQIVND (reference sequence). CDR3 in amino acids: CASISRPLQGGNEQFF. The CDR3 DNA sequence: TGTGCCAGTATCTCCCGCCCCCTACAGGGGGGGAATGAGCAGTTCTTC.

The genes are TRBV14 and TRBJ2-2, with D perhaps matching TRBD2 (6 bases). The CDR3 totals 14 residues. Germline V lookup: CDR1 SGHDN, CDR2 FVKESK. With 1 base removed from V and 7 bases from J, the gap between germline ends came to 10 bases. The CDR3 is CASSQVPGGGELFF. CDR3 sequence (DNA): TGTGCCAGCAGCCAAGTTCCCGGGGGCGGGGAGCTGTTTTTT.

This clone has a single count. V is TRBV2 and J is TRBJ2-3, with a tentative D call TRBD2 (6 bases). Germline loops: CDR1 SNHLY, CDR2 FYNNEI. The CDR3 spans 13 residues. Trimming took 3 bases from V and 4 from J, leaving 8 bases between them. The CDR3 protein is CASSEGGSDTQYF. The CDR3 coding sequence is TGTGCCAGCAGTGAGGGGGGATCAGATACGCAGTATTTT.

The chain couples TRBV4-3 to TRBJ2-2, with 9 bases that match TRBD1. Unmatched junction bases numbered 6, after V lost 3 bases and J lost 4 bases. Germline loops: CDR1 LGHNA, CDR2 YSLEER. CDR3 length: 16 amino acids. The CDR3 DNA is TGCGCCAGCAGCCACCGACAGGGGGTTACCACCGGGGAGCTGTTTTTT. Translation gives CASSHRQGVTTGELFF.